One and the same sample provided the 24 T cell receptor beta chains below, sequenced in a study of shared clonotypes between healthy human individuals. Only CD45RO-negative cells positively selected for CCR7 counted as naive CD8 cells, so terminally differentiated effector memory CD45RA+ cells were excluded. Clones were read by immunoSEQ multiplex PCR, and TCRdb kept only the in-frame ones, dropping some. The table shows about 2.1 million clones, with approximately 92% occurring only once. Sequenced: naive CD8+ T cells from PBMCs. The source is a man aged 18 to 29 in good health. Some clones in this sample may be carry-over from other donors' samples.

The chain has TRBV5-1 and TRBJ2-1; no firm D call. Germline assignment: CDR1 SGHRS and CDR2 YFSETQ. CDR3 size: 16 residues. V was trimmed by 4 bases and J by 0 bases, leaving 14 bases between them. CDR3 residues: CASSLIEESSYNEQFF. Here the CDR3 DNA reads TGCGCCAGCAGCCTCATCGAGGAGAGCTCCTACAATGAGCAGTTCTTC.

This chain connects TRBV27 to TRBJ2-7, with D possibly matching TRBD1 (6 bases). The CDR3 covers 15 residues. The germline CDR1 and CDR2 sequences are MNHEY and SMNVEV (reference sequence). V was cut by 2 bases and J by 0 bases, with 11 bases left in between. This chain's CDR3 is CASSLGTPSSYEQYF. As DNA, the CDR3 is TGTGCCAGCAGTTTAGGGACACCCAGCTCCTACGAGCAGTACTTC.

In its sample, this clone was seen once. The chain couples TRBV27 to TRBJ2-7, with TRBD1 matching 9 bases. Germline loops: CDR1 MNHEY, CDR2 SMNVEV (reference sequence). V lost 5 bases and J lost 6; bases outside the gene matches: 11. CDR3 size: 15 residues. Here the CDR3 reads CASSITGTGITEQYF. For the CDR3, the DNA is TGTGCCAGCAGTATAACCGGGACAGGGATAACCGAGCAGTACTTC.

The CDR3 region is CASSLDHSGRAADTQYF. In DNA, the CDR3 is TGTGCCAGCAGCTTAGACCATAGCGGGAGAGCAGCAGATACGCAGTATTTT. This sequence joins TRBV11-2 and TRBJ2-3; TRBD2 matches 9 bases. Germline V CDR1 and CDR2: SGHAT, FQNNGV. V trimming: 0 bases; J trimming: 4 bases; junction bases outside the gene matches: 8. CDR3 length: 17 residues.

The J gene is TRBJ2-5, the V gene TRBV4-3, with a weak D call TRBD2 (6 bases). The end of the DNA is better explained by TRBJ2-7, so the J call may be wrong. Germline V CDR1 and CDR2: LGHNA, YSLEER. This CDR3 has 16 amino acids. The CDR3 bases are TGCGCCAGCAGCCAAGATCTAACGGGAGTAGGCTACGAGCAGTACTTC. It yields the protein CASSQDLTGVGYEQYF.

This chain joins TRBV28 and TRBJ1-5, with TRBD1 matching 7 bases. The V gene end was trimmed by 4 bases and the J gene end by 6 bases; junction bases not matched to a gene: 9. Germline CDR1 and CDR2: MDHEN and SYDVKM. This CDR3 has 15 residues. The CDR3 sequence is CASSSRQGWGQPQHF. The CDR3 region has the DNA TGTGCCAGCAGTTCCCGACAGGGTTGGGGTCAGCCCCAGCATTTT.

A remark on this clone: This sample includes further DNA sequences coding for the same CDR3. The rearrangement links TRBV28 to TRBJ2-2; no firm D call. From germline, CDR1 is MDHEN and CDR2 SYDVKM. The CDR3 is 15 residues long. Trimming removed 1 base from V and 2 bases from J, with 8 bases in between. CDR3 residues: CASSLLGKNTGELFF. As DNA, the CDR3 is TGTGCCAGCAGTTTATTGGGCAAAAACACCGGGGAGCTGTTTTTT.

This chain links TRBV6-6 with TRBJ1-2; D not certain. Per germline, CDR1 MNHNY and CDR2 SVGAGI (reference sequence). Trimming left V 0 bases short and J 10 bases short, with 9 bases between. The CDR3 covers 12 residues. The DNA of the CDR3 is TGTGCCAGCAGTTACTCCTTGATGGACTACACCTTC. This translates into CASSYSLMDYTF.

The rearrangement joins TRBV4-1 to TRBJ2-7; D remains unclear. Germline V gene data show CDR1 as MGHRA and CDR2 as YSYEKL. There are 17 residues in the CDR3. Trimming removed 1 base at V and 2 bases at J, with 18 bases between. Here the CDR3 DNA reads TGCGCCAGCAGCCAAGTCCCCACCAGCAGGCATCCCTACGAGCAGTACTTC. As protein: CASSQVPTSRHPYEQYF.

The chain joins TRBV4-1 to TRBJ1-2, with 7 positions matching TRBD1. The junction had 11 bases not matched to a gene; V was cut back by 3 bases and J by 4 bases. Germline values: CDR1 MGHRA, CDR2 YSYEKL. This CDR3 has 16 residues. The CDR3 reads CASSQPGRGPRYGYTF. In DNA form, the CDR3 reads TGCGCCAGCAGCCAGCCCGGTAGGGGGCCCCGCTATGGCTACACCTTC.

Here the CDR3 reads CASSLVDSSNQPQHF. CDR3 in DNA: TGCGCCAGCAGCCTAGTGGACAGCTCCAATCAGCCCCAGCATTTT. This chain connects TRBV4-1 to TRBJ1-5; tentative D call: TRBD1 (6 bases). Germline V lookup: CDR1 MGHRA, CDR2 YSYEKL. V gave up 4 bases and J gave up 3 bases, with 13 bases separating them. The CDR3 is 15 residues long.

The V call is TRBV2, the J call TRBJ2-1, with no clear D. Germline V CDR1 and CDR2: SNHLY, FYNNEI. Trimming pared 0 bases from V and 0 bases from J, leaving 15 bases between. The CDR3 runs 18 residues. This chain's CDR3 is CASSEADMTDLSYNEQFF. In DNA form, the CDR3 reads TGTGCCAGCAGTGAAGCGGATATGACCGACCTCTCCTACAATGAGCAGTTCTTC.

The chain links TRBV20-1 to TRBJ1-5; D not certain. The ends were cut back, 5 bases at V and 5 bases at J, with 7 bases in the middle. CDR1 is DFQATT and CDR2 is SNEGSKA in the germline V gene (reference sequence). The CDR3 sequence is 11 residues long. CDR3 protein: CSAGEDQPQHF. In DNA, the CDR3 is TGCAGTGCTGGCGAAGATCAGCCCCAGCATTTT.

This chain links TRBV10-3 with TRBJ2-2; 10 nucleotides match TRBD2. Looked up from germline, CDR1 is ENHRY and CDR2 is SYGVKD. Trimming at V came to 3 bases and at J to 4 bases, leaving 8 bases not matched to a gene. CDR3 size: 17 residues. CDR3 sequence (DNA): TGTGCCATCAGTGACCAGGGGCTAGCGGGAGCCACCGGGGAGCTGTTTTTT. Translated: CAISDQGLAGATGELFF.

This sequence joins TRBV5-8 and TRBJ2-6; no definite D call. This CDR3 has 14 amino acids. Germline-derived CDR1 and CDR2 are SGHTS and YDEGEE. V was clipped by 6 bases and J by 1 base, with 8 bases between them. Written as DNA, the CDR3 is TGTGCCAGCAAAAGGGATTCTGGGGCCAACGTCCTGACTTTC. Its translation: CASKRDSGANVLTF.

V and J are TRBV27 and TRBJ2-7; TRBD1 matches 12 bases. The CDR3 spans 15 residues. The germline V gene has CDR1 MNHEY and CDR2 SMNVEV (reference sequence). The V gene end was trimmed by 6 bases and the J gene end by 2 bases; junction bases not matched to a gene: 5. In DNA form, the CDR3 reads TGTGCCAGCAGGGGGGGACAGGGGGCCCCCTACGAGCAGTACTTC. Translation gives CASRGGQGAPYEQYF.

The chain combines TRBV6-1 with TRBJ2-1, with TRBD2 as a possible D gene (6 bases). Germline CDR1 reads MNHNS; CDR2 reads SASEGT. The CDR3 runs 13 residues. Trimming cost V 6 bases and J 5 bases, with 11 bases left between them. The DNA of the CDR3 is TGTGCCAGCAGAAACTCGGGAGACAATGAGCAGTTCTTC. Translating gives CASRNSGDNEQFF.

The rearrangement joins TRBV14 to TRBJ1-1, with 9 nucleotides matching TRBD1. Germline CDR1 SGHDN, CDR2 FVKESK. The CDR3 is 16 residues long. Trimming at V came to 4 bases and at J to 6 bases, leaving 12 bases not matched to a gene. This CDR3 is CASSLQGAVGRAEAFF. CDR3 nucleotides: TGTGCCAGCAGCCTACAGGGGGCCGTAGGGCGGGCTGAAGCTTTCTTT.

The chain combines TRBV4-2 with TRBJ1-5; maybe TRBD1 (5 bases). This CDR3 spans 17 amino acids. CDR1 and CDR2 from the germline V gene are LGHNA and YNFKEQ. V was trimmed by 3 bases and J by 5 bases, leaving 20 bases between them. The CDR3, as DNA: TGTGCCAGCAGCCAGGCCTCCGAGGGGCGTCAGTATCAGCCCCAGCATTTT. This sequence encodes CASSQASEGRQYQPQHF.

The CDR3 nucleotides are TGCGCCAGCAGCCAAGGGCTTAGCGGGGGGTACGAGCAGTACTTC. This sequence encodes CASSQGLSGGYEQYF. The gene calls are TRBV4-3 and TRBJ2-7; 10 positions agree with TRBD2. The germline CDR1 and CDR2 sequences are LGHNA and YSLEER. After removal of 1 base from V and 4 bases from J, the junction contained 4 bases not matched to a gene. CDR3 length: 15 amino acids.

The CDR3 DNA is TGTGCCAGCAGTTTCAGGACTAGCGGACACAATGAGCAGTTCTTC. This sequence encodes CASSFRTSGHNEQFF. The chain is built from TRBV27 and TRBJ2-1; TRBD2 matches 10 bases. This CDR3 has 15 residues. V shed 3 bases and J 5 bases; nucleotides not matched to a gene: 4. CDR1 is MNHEY, CDR2 SMNVEV, per germline (reference sequence).

As concerns this clone: At the DNA level, this CDR3 is encoded by other sequences in the same sample as well. The V and J genes are TRBV6-5 and TRBJ1-1, with 7 bases that match TRBD1. V was clipped by 4 bases and J by 4 bases; unmatched bases: 6. Germline V gene sequence: CDR1 MNHEY, CDR2 SVGAGI. This CDR3 contains 14 residues. CDR3 residues: CASSSTGVGTEAFF. CDR3 nucleotide sequence: TGTGCCAGCAGTTCCACAGGGGTGGGCACTGAAGCTTTCTTT.

The chain is built from TRBV9 and TRBJ2-6; D tentatively fits TRBD1 or TRBD2 (5 bases each). The germline V gene encodes CDR1 SGDLS and CDR2 YYNGEE. Trimming shortened V by 3 bases and J by 2 bases, and 9 bases separated the two germline ends. CDR3 length: 15 residues. The CDR3 DNA sequence: TGTGCCAGCAGCGGAGGGGCTGCTGGGGCCAACGTCCTGACTTTC. Translation gives CASSGGAAGANVLTF.

The chain carries TRBV9 and TRBJ2-2; 8 bases are shared with TRBD2. The germline V gene encodes CDR1 SGDLS and CDR2 YYNGEE. The ends lost 3 bases at V and 3 bases at J; junction bases unmatched: 10. This CDR3 has 17 amino acids. CDR3 sequence reads: CASSGRTGTSDTGELFF. DNA for the CDR3: TGTGCCAGCAGCGGACGAACCGGGACTAGTGACACCGGGGAGCTGTTTTTT. The full variable domain, completed using reference TRBV9 and TRBJ2-2, is DSGVTQTPKHLITATGQRVTLRCSPRSGDLSVYWYQQSLDQGLQFLIQYYNGEERAKGNILERFSAQQFPDLHSELNLSSLELGDSALYFCASSGRTGTSDTGELFFGEGSRLTVL.